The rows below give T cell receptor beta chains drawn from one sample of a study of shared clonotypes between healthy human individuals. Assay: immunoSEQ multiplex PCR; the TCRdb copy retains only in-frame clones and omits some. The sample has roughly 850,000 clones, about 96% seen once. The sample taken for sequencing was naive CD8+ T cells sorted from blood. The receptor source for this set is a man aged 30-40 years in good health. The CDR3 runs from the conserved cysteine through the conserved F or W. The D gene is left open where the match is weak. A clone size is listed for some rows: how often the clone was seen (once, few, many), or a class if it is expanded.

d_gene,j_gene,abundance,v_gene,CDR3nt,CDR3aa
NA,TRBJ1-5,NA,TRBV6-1,TGTGCCAGCAGTTTTACAGGGATCGGTCAGCCCCAGCATTTT,CASSFTGIGQPQHF
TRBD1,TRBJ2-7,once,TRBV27,TGTGCCAGCAGTTTTGGACAGGGGTATGGCGAGCAGTACTTC,CASSFGQGYGEQYF
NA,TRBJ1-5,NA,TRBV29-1,TGCAGCGTTGTCTCGGGGGATAGCAATCAGCCCCAGCATTTT,CSVVSGDSNQPQHF
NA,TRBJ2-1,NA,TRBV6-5,TGTGCCAGCGGCCGGGACGGTGGCTCCTACAATGAGCAGTTCTTC,CASGRDGGSYNEQFF
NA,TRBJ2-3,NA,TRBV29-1,TGCAGCGTTGAAGATCAGGGGGGTAGGACAGATACGCAGTATTTT,CSVEDQGGRTDTQYF
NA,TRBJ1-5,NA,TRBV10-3,TGTGCCATCAGTGATTCCATATTATCGGGCAATCAGCCCCAGCATTTT,CAISDSILSGNQPQHF
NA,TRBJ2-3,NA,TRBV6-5,TGTGCCAGCAGTTCTAAATGGAGTGCTAGCACAGATACGCAGTATTTT,CASSSKWSASTDTQYF
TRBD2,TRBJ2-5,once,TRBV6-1,TGTGCCAGCAGACCCCGGGGGGGAGGGACCGAGACCCAGTACTTC,CASRPRGGGTETQYF
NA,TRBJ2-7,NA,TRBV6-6,TGTGCCAGCAGTTCCGTTTCGGGGCAAAACGAGCAGTACTTC,CASSSVSGQNEQYF
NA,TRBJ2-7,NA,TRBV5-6,TGTGCCAGCAGCTTGGGAACCTCATCGGACGAGCAGTACTTC,CASSLGTSSDEQYF
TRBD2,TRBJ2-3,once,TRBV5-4,TGTGCCAGCAGCGGAGCGGGAGGTAGAGATACGCAGTATTTT,CASSGAGGRDTQYF
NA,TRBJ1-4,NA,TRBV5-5,TGTGCCAGCAGCTTGACCGGGGGACGTGAAAAACTGTTTTTT,CASSLTGGREKLFF
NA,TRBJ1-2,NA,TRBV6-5,TGTGCCAGTCAGGGTGGCTATGGCTACACCTTC,CASQGGYGYTF
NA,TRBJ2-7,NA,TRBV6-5,TGTGCCAGCAGTTACAGGGCATCGGAGCAGTACTTC,CASSYRASEQYF
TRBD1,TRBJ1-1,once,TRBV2,TGTGCCAGCAGAGGGACAGGGGTCGAGGCTTTCTTT,CASRGTGVEAFF
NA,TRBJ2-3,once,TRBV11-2,TGTGCCAGCAGCTTAAGTCGGGGACCCCCGAGAACAGATACGCAGTATTTT,CASSLSRGPPRTDTQYF
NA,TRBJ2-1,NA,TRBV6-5,TGTGCCAGCAGGCCGACGAGCAGCTCCTACAATGAGCAGTTCTTC,CASRPTSSSYNEQFF
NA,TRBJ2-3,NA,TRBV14,TGTGCCAGCAGCCAAGCGGCAGATACGCAGTATTTT,CASSQAADTQYF
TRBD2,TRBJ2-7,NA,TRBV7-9,TGTGCCAGCACCCGGGGGGGGACAACTCCTACGAGCAGTCACTTC,CASTRGGTTPTSSHF
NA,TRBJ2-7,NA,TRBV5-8,TGTGCCAGCATCCTCAGTGCCGGCGGGCAGTACTTC,CASILSAGGQYF
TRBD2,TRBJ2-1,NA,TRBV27,TGTGCCAGCGGATTACTAGCGTTCAATGAGCAGTTCTTC,CASGLLAFNEQFF
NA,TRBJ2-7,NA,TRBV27,TGTGCCAGCAGTTTATCATGGGACCGTCTCTACGAGCAGTACTTC,CASSLSWDRLYEQYF
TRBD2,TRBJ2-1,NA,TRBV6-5,TGTGCCAGCCGACTAGCGGGAGAGTTCAATGAGCAGTTCTTC,CASRLAGEFNEQFF
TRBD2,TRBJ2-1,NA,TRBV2,TGTGCCAGGAGTGGGACTAGCGTTTACAATGAGCAGTTCTTC,CARSGTSVYNEQFF
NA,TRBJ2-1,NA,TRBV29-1,TGCAGCGTTGCCGGACTACCGTCTAATGAGCAGTTCTTC,CSVAGLPSNEQFF
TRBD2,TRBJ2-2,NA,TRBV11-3,TGTGCCAGCAGCTTACCCCCGGGTGGCGGGGGGACTCCGAACACCGGGGAGCTGTTTTTT,CASSLPPGGGGTPNTGELFF
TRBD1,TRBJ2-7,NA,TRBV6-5,TGTGCCAGCAGGGCGGACAGGGCGATCTCCTACGAGCAGTACTTC,CASRADRAISYEQYF
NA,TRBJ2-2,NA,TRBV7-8,TGTGCCAGCAGCTTTCTTTATGATAGGGGGTATACCGGGGAGCTGTTTTTT,CASSFLYDRGYTGELFF
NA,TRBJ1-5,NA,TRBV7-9,TGTGCCAGCAGCGTAGATCGTTGGCCCCAGCATTTT,CASSVDRWPQHF
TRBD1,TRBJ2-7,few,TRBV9,TGTGCCAGCAGCGTAGAGGGACAGGGGTTGAGTGAGCAGTACTTC,CASSVEGQGLSEQYF
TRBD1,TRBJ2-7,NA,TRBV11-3,TGTGCCAGCAGCTTAGGCCCGGGACAGTCCTACGAGCAGTACTTC,CASSLGPGQSYEQYF
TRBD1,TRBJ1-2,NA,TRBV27,TGTGCCAGCAGCGAACAGGGGGCAGTGTATGGCTACACCTTC,CASSEQGAVYGYTF
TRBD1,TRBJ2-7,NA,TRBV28,TGTGCCAGCAGTTCAAGCCCGGGACAGGGAACCTTCTCCTACGAGCAGTACTTC,CASSSSPGQGTFSYEQYF
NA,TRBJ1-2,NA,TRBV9,TGTGCCAGCAGCCCACACAGGGCAGATGGCTACACCTTC,CASSPHRADGYTF
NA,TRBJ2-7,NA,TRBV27,TGTGCCAGCAGTTGGGGCTACGAGCAGTACTTC,CASSWGYEQYF
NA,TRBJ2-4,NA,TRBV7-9,TGTGCCAGCAGCTTCAGGGCCAAGACCAAAAACATTCAGTACTTC,CASSFRAKTKNIQYF
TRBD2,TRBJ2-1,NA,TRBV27,TGTGCCAGCAGCGCCGGGACTAGCGGGTCTGAGCAGTTCTTC,CASSAGTSGSEQFF
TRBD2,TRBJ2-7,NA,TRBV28,TGTGCCAGCAGTTTGCGCCCTATAGCGGGACAACCCTACGAGCAGTACTTC,CASSLRPIAGQPYEQYF
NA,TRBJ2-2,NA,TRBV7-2,TGTGCCAGCAGCTTAGTCTCTCCCGGGGAGCTGTTTTTT,CASSLVSPGELFF
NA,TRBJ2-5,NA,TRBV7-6,TGTGCCAGCAGCTTCTACGGTCGCGACCCTTACCAAGAGACCCAGTACTTC,CASSFYGRDPYQETQYF
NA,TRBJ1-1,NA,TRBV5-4,TGTGCCAGCAGCTTGAAGCTATCTGAAGCTTTCTTT,CASSLKLSEAFF
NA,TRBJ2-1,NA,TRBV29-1,TGCAGCGTCCGGCACAGGGAAAATGAGCAGTTCTTC,CSVRHRENEQFF
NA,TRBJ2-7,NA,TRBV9,TGTGCCAGCAGCGTAGTTCGGTCGGACAACCACGAGCAGTACTTC,CASSVVRSDNHEQYF
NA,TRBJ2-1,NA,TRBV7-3,TGTGCCAGCAGCTTACTAGTTGGGGGAACGGATGAGCAGTTCTTC,CASSLLVGGTDEQFF
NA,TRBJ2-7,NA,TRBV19,TGTGCCAGTAGTATTGAGACAGGCACCTACGAGCAGTACTTC,CASSIETGTYEQYF
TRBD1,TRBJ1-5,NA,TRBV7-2,TGTGCCAGCAGCTTAGTAACAGGGGATGGAGGCAATCAGCCCCAGCATTTT,CASSLVTGDGGNQPQHF
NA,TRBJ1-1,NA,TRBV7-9,TGTGCCAGCAGCCCACCGACAGGCATGAACACTGAAGCTTTCTTT,CASSPPTGMNTEAFF
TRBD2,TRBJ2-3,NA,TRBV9,TGTGCCAGCAGCGCAAACCCGACTAGCGGTGCAACCCTCAGAACAGATACGCAGTATTTT,CASSANPTSGATLRTDTQYF
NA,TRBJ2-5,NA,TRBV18,TGTGCCAGCTCACCTCCGGGAGAACTGGAGACCCAGTACTTC,CASSPPGELETQYF
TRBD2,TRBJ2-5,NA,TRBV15,TGTGCCACCAGCACCCGACTAGCTCAAGAGACCCAGTACTTC,CATSTRLAQETQYF
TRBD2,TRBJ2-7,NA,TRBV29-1,TGCAGCGTTGAAAAGGGAGCGGGGGCGGAAACCTACGAGCAGTACTTC,CSVEKGAGAETYEQYF
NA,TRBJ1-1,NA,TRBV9,TGTGCCAGCAGCGTAGGGGGAGGGGGCACTGAAGCTTTCTTT,CASSVGGGGTEAFF
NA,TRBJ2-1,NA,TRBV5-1,TGCGCCAGCAGCTTTATAGGCGAAGACAATGAGCAGTTCTTC,CASSFIGEDNEQFF
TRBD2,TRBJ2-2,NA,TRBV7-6,TGTGCCAGCAGTCGTGTAGCGGGGCTCACCGGGGAGCTGTTTTTT,CASSRVAGLTGELFF